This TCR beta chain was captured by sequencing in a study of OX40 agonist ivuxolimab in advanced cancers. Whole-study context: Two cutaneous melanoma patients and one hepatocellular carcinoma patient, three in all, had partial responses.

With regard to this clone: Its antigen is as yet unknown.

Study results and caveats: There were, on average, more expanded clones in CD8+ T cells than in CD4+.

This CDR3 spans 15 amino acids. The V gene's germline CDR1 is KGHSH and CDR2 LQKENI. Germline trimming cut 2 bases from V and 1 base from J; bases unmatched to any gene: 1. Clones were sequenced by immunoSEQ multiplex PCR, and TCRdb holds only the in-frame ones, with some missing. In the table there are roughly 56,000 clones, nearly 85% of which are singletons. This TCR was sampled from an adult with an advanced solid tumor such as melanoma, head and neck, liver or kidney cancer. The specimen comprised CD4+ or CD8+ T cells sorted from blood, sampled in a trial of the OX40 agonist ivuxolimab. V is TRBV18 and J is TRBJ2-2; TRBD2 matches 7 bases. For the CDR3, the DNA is TGTGCCAGCTCACCAGCTAGCGGGAACACCGGGGAGCTGTTTTTT. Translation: CASSPASGNTGELFF.